Listed below are T cell receptor beta chains from one sample, sequenced in a study of blood T cell repertoires in COVID-19. This table comes from immunoSEQ multiplex PCR, and its TCRdb copy is limited to in-frame clones, with some not included. Altogether under 150,000 clones are present, around 84% being singletons, with the ten largest covering 7.5% to 10%. Input material: peripheral blood. The receptors shown here come from a woman aged 40 to 55 with acute or convalescent COVID-19. The CDR3 runs from the conserved cysteine through the conserved F or W. Fields, in order: clone size, D gene, CDR3 length, V gene, CDR3 protein. The D gene is left open where the match is weak. The size field is filled for only some rows; it gives once, few, many or a size class.

. . 15 TRBV7-9 CASSGESSYNSPLHF
. . 15 TRBV7-9 CASSLGGSGTDTQYF
. . 15 TRBV18 CASSPEDSPYYGYTF
. . 11 TRBV20-1 CSAPGNTEAFF
. . 13 TRBV30 CAWSRQTNTEAFF
. . 13 TRBV3-1/TRBV3-2 CASSQESGLAQFF
. . 16 TRBV7-2 CASSFRGGSSYNEQFF
. TRBD2 17 TRBV4-2 CASSPEGGLASHNEQFF
. TRBD2 14 TRBV3-1/TRBV3-2 CASSRAGGPSEQFF
. . 17 TRBV6-2/TRBV6-3 CASSYSSQLHLNTEAFF
. TRBD1 16 TRBV6-6 CASSYSDQGAGNTIYF
. TRBD1 17 TRBV19 CASSSLWDRDTNYGYTF
. TRBD1 18 TRBV28 CASSLGTGPSRGNQPQHF
few TRBD1 15 TRBV7-9 CASSLGQVRDNEQFF
. TRBD2 15 TRBV6-4 CASSSGSGGGWTQYF
. . 15 TRBV5-1 CASSLEGGRNQPQHF
. . 14 TRBV25-1 CASSPPLLSETQYF
. TRBD2 15 TRBV30 CAWSVGRGADNEQFF
. TRBD1 15 TRBV6-6 CASSQYRGALYEQYF
once TRBD1 13 TRBV6-5 CASRQGMNYGYTF
. . 11 TRBV30 CAWSSFGEQYF
. . 15 TRBV30 CAWSQTATSTDTQYF